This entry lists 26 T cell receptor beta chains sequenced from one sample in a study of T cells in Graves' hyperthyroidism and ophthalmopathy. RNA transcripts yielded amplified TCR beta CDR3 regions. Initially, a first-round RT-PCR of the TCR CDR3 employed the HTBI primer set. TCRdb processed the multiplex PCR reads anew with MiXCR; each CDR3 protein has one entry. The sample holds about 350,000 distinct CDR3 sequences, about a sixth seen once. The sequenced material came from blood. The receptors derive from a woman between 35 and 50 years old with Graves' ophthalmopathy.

CDR3 bases: TGTGCCAGCAGTGTGGAGAGGACCGACTTGGCTTTCTTT. It encodes CASSVERTDLAFF. The chain carries TRBV6-1 and TRBJ1-1; D gene ambiguous. V dropped 4 bases and J dropped 11 bases, with 17 bases sitting between them. This CDR3 comprises 13 residues. Germline V gives CDR1 MNHNS, CDR2 SASEGT.

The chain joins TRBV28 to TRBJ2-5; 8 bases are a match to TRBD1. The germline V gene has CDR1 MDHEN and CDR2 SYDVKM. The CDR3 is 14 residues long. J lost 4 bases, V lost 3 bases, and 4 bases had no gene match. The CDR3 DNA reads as TGTGCCAGCAGTTTTCAGGGGGCGGGAGAGACCCAGTACTTC. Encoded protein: CASSFQGAGETQYF.

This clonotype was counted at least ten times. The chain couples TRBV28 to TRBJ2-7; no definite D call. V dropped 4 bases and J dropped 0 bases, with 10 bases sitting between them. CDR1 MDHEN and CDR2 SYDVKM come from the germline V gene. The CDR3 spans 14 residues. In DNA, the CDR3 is TGTGCCAGCAGTTGGTTTGGGGTCTCCTACGAGCAGTACTTC. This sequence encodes CASSWFGVSYEQYF.

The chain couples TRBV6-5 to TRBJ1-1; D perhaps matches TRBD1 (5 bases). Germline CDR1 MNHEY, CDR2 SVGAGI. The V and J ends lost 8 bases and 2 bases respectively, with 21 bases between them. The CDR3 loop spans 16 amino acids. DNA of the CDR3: TGTGCCAGCGGGTACGAAATTGGGGGACCTAACACTGAAGCTTTCTTT. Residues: CASGYEIGGPNTEAFF.

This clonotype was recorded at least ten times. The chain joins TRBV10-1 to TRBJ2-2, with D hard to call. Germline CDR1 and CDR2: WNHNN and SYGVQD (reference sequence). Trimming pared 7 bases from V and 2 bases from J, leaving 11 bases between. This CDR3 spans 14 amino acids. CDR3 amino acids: CASKPGRNTGELFF. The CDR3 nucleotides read TGCGCCAGCAAACCAGGACGTAACACCGGGGAGCTGTTTTTT.

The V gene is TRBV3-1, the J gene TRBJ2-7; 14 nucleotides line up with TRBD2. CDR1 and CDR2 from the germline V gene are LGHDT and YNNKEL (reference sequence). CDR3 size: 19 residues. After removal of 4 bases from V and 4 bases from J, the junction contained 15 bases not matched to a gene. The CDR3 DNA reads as TGTGCCAGCAGCCGAGTAGTACCGGGACTAGCGGGAGCGGGATACGAGCAGTACTTC. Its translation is CASSRVVPGLAGAGYEQYF.

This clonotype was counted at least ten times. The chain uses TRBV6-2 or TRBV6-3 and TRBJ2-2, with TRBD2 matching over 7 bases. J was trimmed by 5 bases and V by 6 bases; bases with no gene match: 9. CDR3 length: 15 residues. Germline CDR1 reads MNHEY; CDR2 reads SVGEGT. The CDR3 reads CASRPSGAVTGELFF. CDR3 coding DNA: TGTGCCAGCAGGCCCAGCGGGGCGGTAACCGGGGAGCTGTTTTTT.

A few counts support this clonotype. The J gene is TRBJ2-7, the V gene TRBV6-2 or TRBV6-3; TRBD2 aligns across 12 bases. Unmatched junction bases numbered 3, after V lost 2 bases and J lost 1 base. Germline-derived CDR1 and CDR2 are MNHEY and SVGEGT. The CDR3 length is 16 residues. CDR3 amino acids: CASSYLAGGPSYEQYF. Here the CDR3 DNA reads TGTGCCAGCAGTTACCTAGCGGGAGGGCCTTCCTACGAGCAGTACTTC.

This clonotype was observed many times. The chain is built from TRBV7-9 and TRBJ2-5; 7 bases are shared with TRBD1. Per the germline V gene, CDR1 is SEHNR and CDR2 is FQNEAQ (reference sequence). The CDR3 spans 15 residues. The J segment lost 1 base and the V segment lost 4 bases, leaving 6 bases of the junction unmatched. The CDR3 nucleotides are TGTGCCAGCAGCTCAAGGACAGGCCCCCAAGAGACCCAGTACTTC. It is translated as CASSSRTGPQETQYF.

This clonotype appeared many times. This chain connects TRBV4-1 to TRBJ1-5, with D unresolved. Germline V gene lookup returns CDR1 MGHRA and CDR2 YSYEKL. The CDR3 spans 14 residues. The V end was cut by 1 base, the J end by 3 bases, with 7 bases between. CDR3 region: CASSQGPFNQPQHF. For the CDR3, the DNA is TGCGCCAGCAGCCAAGGACCGTTCAATCAGCCCCAGCATTTT.

The CDR3 sequence is CASSYSRATNSPLHF. The DNA of the CDR3 is TGTGCCAGCAGTTACTCGAGGGCGACTAATTCACCCCTCCACTTT. The V call is TRBV6-5, the J call TRBJ1-6; D is ambiguous. The CDR3 has 15 amino acids. The V end lost 0 bases, the J end lost 6 bases, and 9 bases lay between the germline ends. Germline V CDR1 and CDR2: MNHEY, SVGAGI.

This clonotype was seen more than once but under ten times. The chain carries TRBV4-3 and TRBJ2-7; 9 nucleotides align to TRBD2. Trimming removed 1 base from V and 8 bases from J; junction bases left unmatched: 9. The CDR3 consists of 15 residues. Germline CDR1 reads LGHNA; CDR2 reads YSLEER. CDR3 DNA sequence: TGCGCCAGCAGCCAAGCGGCAGCGGGAGGAATCAAGCAGTACTTC. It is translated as CASSQAAAGGIKQYF.

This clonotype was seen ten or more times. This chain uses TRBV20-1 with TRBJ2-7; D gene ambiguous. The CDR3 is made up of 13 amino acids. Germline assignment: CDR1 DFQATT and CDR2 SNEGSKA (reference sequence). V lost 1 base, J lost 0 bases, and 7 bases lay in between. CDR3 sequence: CSARVGGSYEQYF. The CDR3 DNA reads TGCAGTGCTAGAGTGGGCGGCTCCTACGAGCAGTACTTC.

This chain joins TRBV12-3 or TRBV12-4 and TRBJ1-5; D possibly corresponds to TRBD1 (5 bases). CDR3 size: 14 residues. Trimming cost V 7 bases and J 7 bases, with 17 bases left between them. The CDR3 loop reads CASTIRGSGQPQHF. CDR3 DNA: TGTGCCAGCACCATACGGGGCTCGGGGCAGCCCCAGCATTTT.

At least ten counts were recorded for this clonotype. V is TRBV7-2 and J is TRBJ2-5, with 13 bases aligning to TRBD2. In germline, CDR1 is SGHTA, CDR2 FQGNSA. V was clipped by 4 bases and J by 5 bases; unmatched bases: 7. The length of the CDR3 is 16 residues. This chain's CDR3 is CASSSRTSGSLETQYF. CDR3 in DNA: TGTGCCAGCAGCTCCAGGACTAGCGGGAGCCTTGAGACCCAGTACTTC.

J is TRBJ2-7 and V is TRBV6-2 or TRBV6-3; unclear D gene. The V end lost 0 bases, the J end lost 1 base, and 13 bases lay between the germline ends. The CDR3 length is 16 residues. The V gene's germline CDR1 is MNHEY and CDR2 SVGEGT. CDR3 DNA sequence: TGTGCCAGCAGTTACTCGACCACGGGCAAATCCTACGAGCAGTACTTC. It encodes CASSYSTTGKSYEQYF.

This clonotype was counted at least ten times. The CDR3 protein is CASSGGGTGGARDTEAFF. CDR3 DNA sequence: TGTGCCAGCAGTGGCGGGGGGACAGGGGGCGCAAGGGACACTGAAGCTTTCTTT. The gene calls are TRBV12-3 or TRBV12-4 and TRBJ1-1; 12 nucleotides match TRBD1. Trimming cost V 5 bases and J 3 bases; bases outside gene matches: 13. This CDR3 is 18 amino acids long.

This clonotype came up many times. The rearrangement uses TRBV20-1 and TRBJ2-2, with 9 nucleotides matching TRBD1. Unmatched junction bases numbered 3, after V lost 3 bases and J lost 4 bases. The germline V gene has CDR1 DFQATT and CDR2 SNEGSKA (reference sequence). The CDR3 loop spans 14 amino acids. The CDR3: CSASDRGITGELFF. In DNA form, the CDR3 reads TGCAGTGCTAGTGACAGGGGGATCACCGGGGAGCTGTTTTTT.

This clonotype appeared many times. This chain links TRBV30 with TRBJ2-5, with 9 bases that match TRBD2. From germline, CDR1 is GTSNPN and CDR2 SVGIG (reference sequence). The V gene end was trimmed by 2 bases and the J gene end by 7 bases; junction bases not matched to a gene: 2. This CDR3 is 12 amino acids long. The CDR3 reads CAWSPTSGTQYF. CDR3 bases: TGTGCCTGGAGTCCGACTAGCGGGACCCAGTACTTC.

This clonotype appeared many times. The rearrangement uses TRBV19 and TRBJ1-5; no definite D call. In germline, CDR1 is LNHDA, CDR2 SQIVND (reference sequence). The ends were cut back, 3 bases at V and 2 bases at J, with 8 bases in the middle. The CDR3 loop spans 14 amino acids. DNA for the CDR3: TGTGCCAGTAGTATGAGGGAAGGCAATCAGCCCCAGCATTTT. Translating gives CASSMREGNQPQHF.

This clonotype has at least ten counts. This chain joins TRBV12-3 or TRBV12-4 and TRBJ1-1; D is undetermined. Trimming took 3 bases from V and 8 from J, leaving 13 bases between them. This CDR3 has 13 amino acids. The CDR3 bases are TGTGCCAGCAGTTTCGTGGCAGACCGCGAAGCTTTCTTT. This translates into CASSFVADREAFF.

The CDR3 DNA sequence: TGTGCCAGCAGTAGGAGGGGGCGCGTTCAGCCCCAGCATTTT. This codes for CASSRRGRVQPQHF. The rearrangement uses TRBV28 and TRBJ1-5; 7 bases fit TRBD1. Per the germline V gene, CDR1 is MDHEN and CDR2 is SYDVKM. The CDR3 spans 14 residues. With 5 bases clipped from V and 6 bases from J, the junction kept 7 bases outside the gene matches.

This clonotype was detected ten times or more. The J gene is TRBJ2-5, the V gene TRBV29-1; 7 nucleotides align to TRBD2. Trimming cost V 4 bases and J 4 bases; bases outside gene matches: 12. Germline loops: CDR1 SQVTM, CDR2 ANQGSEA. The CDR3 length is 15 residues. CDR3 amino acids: CSVAGEGGPGETQYF. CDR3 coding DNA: TGCAGCGTTGCGGGAGAGGGAGGGCCGGGAGAGACCCAGTACTTC. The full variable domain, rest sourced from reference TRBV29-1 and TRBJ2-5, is SAVISQKPSRDICQRGTSLTIQCQVDSQVTMMFWYRQQPGQSLTLIATANQGSEATYESGFVIDKFPISRPNLTFSTLTVSNMSPEDSSIYLCSVAGEGGPGETQYFGPGTRLLVL.

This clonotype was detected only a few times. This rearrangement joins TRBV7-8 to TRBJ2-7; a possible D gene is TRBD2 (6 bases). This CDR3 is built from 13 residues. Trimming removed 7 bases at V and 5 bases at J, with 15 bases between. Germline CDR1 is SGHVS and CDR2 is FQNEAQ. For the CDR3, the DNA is TGTGCCAGCAACCGGGGGACGTCGGACGAGCAGTACTTC. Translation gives CASNRGTSDEQYF.

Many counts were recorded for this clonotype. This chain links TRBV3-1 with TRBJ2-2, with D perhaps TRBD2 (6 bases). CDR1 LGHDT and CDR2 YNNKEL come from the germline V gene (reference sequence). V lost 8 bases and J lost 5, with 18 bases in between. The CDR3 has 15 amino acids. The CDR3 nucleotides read TGTGCCAGCGGAGGGCCCCAGATGTTGACCGGGGAGCTGTTTTTT. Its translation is CASGGPQMLTGELFF.

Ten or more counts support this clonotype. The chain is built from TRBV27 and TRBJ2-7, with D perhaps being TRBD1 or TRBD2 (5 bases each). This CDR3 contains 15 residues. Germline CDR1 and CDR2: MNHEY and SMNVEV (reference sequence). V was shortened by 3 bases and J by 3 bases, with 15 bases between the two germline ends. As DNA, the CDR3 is TGTGCCAGCAGTTTTTGGGGACCTCCGGACTACGAGCAGTACTTC. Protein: CASSFWGPPDYEQYF.